Listed below are T cell receptor beta chains from one sample, sequenced in a study of T cells in Graves' hyperthyroidism and ophthalmopathy. One entry per CDR3 protein, called by TCRdb with MiXCR from the multiplex PCR reads. The sample shows some 600,000 distinct CDR3 sequences, roughly 13% of them seen only once. Sequencing input: blood. These receptors were obtained from a woman aged 25-40 years with Graves' hyperthyroidism that later progressed to Graves' ophthalmopathy. The CDR3 runs from the conserved cysteine through the conserved F or W. Each record gives: J gene, V gene, clone size, D gene, CDR3 DNA, CDR3 protein. The D gene is left open where the match is weak. Rows may omit the clone size; those that give it use once, few, many or a size class.

j_gene: TRBJ1-1
v_gene: TRBV12-3/TRBV12-4
abundance: many
d_gene: NA
CDR3nt: TGTGCCAGCAGTAAACCAGGCACTGAAGCTTTCTTT
CDR3aa: CASSKPGTEAFF

j_gene: TRBJ1-1
v_gene: TRBV20-1
abundance: NA
d_gene: NA
CDR3nt: TGCAGTGCTAGAGATAGGGCCGGACTCTCCTCTTTCTTT
CDR3aa: CSARDRAGLSSFF

j_gene: TRBJ1-1
v_gene: TRBV30
abundance: many
d_gene: NA
CDR3nt: TGTGCCTGGAGCCCCGCGCCTGAAGCTTTCTTT
CDR3aa: CAWSPAPEAFF

j_gene: TRBJ2-5
v_gene: TRBV6-1
abundance: many
d_gene: NA
CDR3nt: TGTGCCAGCAGTGGACGGAGGACCCAAGAGACCCAGTACTTC
CDR3aa: CASSGRRTQETQYF

j_gene: TRBJ1-1
v_gene: TRBV29-1
abundance: NA
d_gene: TRBD1
CDR3nt: TGCAGCCTTGACAGGGGAGGCACTGAAGCTTTCTTT
CDR3aa: CSLDRGGTEAFF

j_gene: TRBJ2-7
v_gene: TRBV20-1
abundance: many
d_gene: TRBD2
CDR3nt: TGCAGTGCTAGAGATCGTGTCGGACTAGCGGGAGTCGAGCAGTACTTC
CDR3aa: CSARDRVGLAGVEQYF

j_gene: TRBJ2-1
v_gene: TRBV12-3/TRBV12-4
abundance: many
d_gene: NA
CDR3nt: TGTGCCAGCAGCCCCTCCGTCAGGGGGGCCAATAGTGAGCAGTTCTTC
CDR3aa: CASSPSVRGANSEQFF

j_gene: TRBJ2-5
v_gene: TRBV30
abundance: many
d_gene: NA
CDR3nt: TGTGCCTGGAGTTTGTCAGATCAAGAGACCCAGTACTTC
CDR3aa: CAWSLSDQETQYF

j_gene: TRBJ2-5
v_gene: TRBV12-3/TRBV12-4
abundance: many
d_gene: TRBD2
CDR3nt: TGTGCCAGCAGTGGGGGGGGGGAGACCCAGTACTTC
CDR3aa: CASSGGGETQYF

j_gene: TRBJ1-3
v_gene: TRBV18
abundance: NA
d_gene: NA
CDR3nt: TGTGCCAGCTCGCCGGGTCTCGCCCTCACATTCTCTGGAAACACCATATATTTT
CDR3aa: CASSPGLALTFSGNTIYF

j_gene: TRBJ2-7
v_gene: TRBV19
abundance: NA
d_gene: TRBD1
CDR3nt: TGTGCCAGTAGTATCCAGGGGGCGGGTGAGCAGTACTTC
CDR3aa: CASSIQGAGEQYF

j_gene: TRBJ2-7
v_gene: TRBV11-2
abundance: many
d_gene: NA
CDR3nt: TGTGCCAGCAGCTTAGATCTCCTCTTCAGGAGGGTAAACAAGACCTACGAGCAGTACTTC
CDR3aa: CASSLDLLFRRVNKTYEQYF

j_gene: TRBJ1-1
v_gene: TRBV4-1
abundance: few
d_gene: NA
CDR3nt: TGCGCCAGCAGCCAAGAATCCCTCCAAGCTTTCTTT
CDR3aa: CASSQESLQAFF

j_gene: TRBJ1-1
v_gene: TRBV29-1
abundance: NA
d_gene: NA
CDR3nt: TGCAGCGCCAACGACGGGGGGAACACTGAAGCTTTCTTT
CDR3aa: CSANDGGNTEAFF

j_gene: TRBJ2-7
v_gene: TRBV6-1
abundance: many
d_gene: TRBD2
CDR3nt: TGTGCCACCTTGAAGGGGACTAACGAGCAGTACTTC
CDR3aa: CATLKGTNEQYF

j_gene: TRBJ1-1
v_gene: TRBV4-1
abundance: NA
d_gene: NA
CDR3nt: TGCGCCAGCAGCCAAGGGACCTTAGGCATGAACACTGAAGCTTTCTTT
CDR3aa: CASSQGTLGMNTEAFF

j_gene: TRBJ2-7
v_gene: TRBV6-2/TRBV6-3
abundance: NA
d_gene: TRBD2
CDR3nt: TGTGCCAGCACCCACCTCGGGGGGGGAGAGAACTACGAGCAGTACTTC
CDR3aa: CASTHLGGGENYEQYF

j_gene: TRBJ2-7
v_gene: TRBV12-3/TRBV12-4
abundance: many
d_gene: NA
CDR3nt: TGTGCCAGCAGCCCCCGGGACCGCGAGCAGTACTTC
CDR3aa: CASSPRDREQYF